This TCR beta chain stems from a study of control samples from healthy donors and cancer patients. CDR3 length equals 15 residues. The germline gives CDR1 SGHRS, CDR2 YFSETQ. V was shortened by 4 bases and J by 4 bases, with 15 bases between the two germline ends. Assay: immunoSEQ multiplex PCR; the TCRdb copy retains only in-frame clones and omits some. The repertoire holds about 75,000 clones, with about 95% as singletons. The clonotype originates from a woman aged 40 to 49 in good health. What was sequenced was blood. The gene calls are TRBV5-1 and TRBJ1-3; D not resolved. Written as DNA, the CDR3 is TGCGCCAGCAGCCCGGTGGGTAGGAAGGGAAACACCATATATTTT. Protein sequence: CASSPVGRKGNTIYF.